The clone carrying this TCR beta chain was recorded at least ten times. What it recognizes is unknown. Trimming cost V 5 bases and J 2 bases, with 14 bases left between them. Germline V gene data show CDR1 as MNHEY and CDR2 as SMNVEV (reference sequence). The CDR3 is 15 amino acids. Amplification of ligated cDNA took four PCR rounds with SP2 and nested alpha and beta constant primers. Reverse transcription of blood and skin TCR RNA was primed at alpha and beta constant regions. TCRdb analysed the UMI-ligation and nested PCR reads with MiXCR anew, one entry per CDR3 protein. Of more than 13,000 distinct CDR3 sequences listed, about 5% are singletons. Regarding treatment: skin biopsy from PPD injection site in Mantoux-positive individual. The library had UMIs added by 3' ligation of an oligonucleotide to TCR cDNA. Biopsied sites were PPD injections in people with a positive Mantoux test. This sample was included in a study of naive and memory T cell subsets. Study-wide results and limits: Reportedly, tuberculin skin test sites gave far more TCRs than other biopsies. Higher TCR numbers at tuberculin sites reflect T cell infiltration, per interpretation.

This receptor was taken from an adult in good health. The input for sequencing was skin, taken from a tuberculin skin test site. V usage is TRBV27 and J usage is TRBJ2-3; maybe TRBD2 (7 bases). This CDR3 reads CASSRGGGNTDTQYF. Here the CDR3 DNA reads TGTGCCAGCAGTAGGGGGGGGGGTAACACAGATACGCAGTATTTT.